This T cell receptor (beta chain) was obtained from a study of blood T cells in healthy people across ages. Regarding the study as a whole: Older individuals had lower TCR beta diversity per million T cells (the decline was roughly linear).

Researchers collected approximately 9.5 milliliters of peripheral blood from every single donor. Turning to this clonotype: Its antigen is unknown.

It was with a sample-barcoded 5' primer and a J-beta primer mix that a second PCR of roughly 7 to 12 cycles was run. The study obtained at least 3 million CDR3-containing paired-end reads from every sample. TCRdb re-derived calls from the 5' RACE reads in MiXCR, one entry per CDR3 protein. The table includes about 1.7 million distinct CDR3 sequences, under 30% detected once. The sequencing sample was made of blood. This TCR was recovered from a woman aged 25 to 45 in good health.

CDR3 residues: CASSLEGWDNSPLHF. The CDR3 region has the DNA TGCGCCAGCAGCTTGGAAGGATGGGATAATTCACCCCTCCACTTT. V gene TRBV5-1 combines with J gene TRBJ1-6; no definite D call. The germline V gene has CDR1 SGHRS and CDR2 YFSETQ. V was shortened by 0 bases and J by 5 bases, with 9 bases between the two germline ends. The CDR3 is 15 residues long.